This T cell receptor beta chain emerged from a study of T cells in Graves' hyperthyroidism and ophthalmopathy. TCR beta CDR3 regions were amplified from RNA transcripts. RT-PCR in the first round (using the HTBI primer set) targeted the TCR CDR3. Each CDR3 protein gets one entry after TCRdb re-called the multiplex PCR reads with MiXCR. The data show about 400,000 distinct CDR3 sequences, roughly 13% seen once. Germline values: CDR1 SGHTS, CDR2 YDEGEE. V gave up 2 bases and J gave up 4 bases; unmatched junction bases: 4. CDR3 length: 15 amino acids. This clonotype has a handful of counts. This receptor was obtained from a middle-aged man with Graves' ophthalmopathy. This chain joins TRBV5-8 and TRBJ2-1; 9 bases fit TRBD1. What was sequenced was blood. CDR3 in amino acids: CASSFTQGAYNEQFF. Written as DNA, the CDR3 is TGTGCCAGCAGCTTTACACAGGGGGCTTACAATGAGCAGTTCTTC.